This T cell receptor (beta chain) was profiled in a study of Graves' ophthalmopathy and Graves' hyperthyroidism. The CDR3 contains 18 residues. Trimming took off 4 bases at V and 1 base at J, with 20 bases between the two ends. Germline loops: CDR1 LNHNV, CDR2 YYDKDF (reference sequence). Clinical symptoms, serum thyroxine, TRAb, thyroid ultrasound and orbital computed tomography formed the basis of diagnosis. Amplified material comprised TCR beta CDR3 regions derived from RNA transcripts. A first-round RT-PCR used HTBI primers, followed by a second-round multiplex PCR. TCRdb re-called the multiplex PCR reads through MiXCR, storing one row per CDR3 protein. The sample includes about 740,000 distinct CDR3 sequences, approximately 40% of them seen just once. Broader study findings: Ophthalmopathy was separated from stable hyperthyroidism by a 13-signature model with 87.88% sensitivity and 75% to 83% specificity.

A word on this clonotype: Its specificity is not known.

The rearrangement links TRBV15 to TRBJ2-1; D possibly corresponds to TRBD1 (5 bases). Sample: peripheral blood. This clonotype originated in an adult man with Graves' ophthalmopathy. CDR3 residues: CATSIRHIERGSYNEQFF. For the CDR3, the DNA is TGTGCCACCAGCATTAGACATATCGAAAGGGGTTCCTACAATGAGCAGTTCTTC. The full variable domain, with the rest looked up from reference TRBV15 and TRBJ2-1, is DAMVIQNPRYQVTQFGKPVTLSCSQTLNHNVMYWYQQKSSQAPKLLFHYYDKDFNNEADTPDNFQSRRPNTSFCFLDIRSPGLGDTAMYLCATSIRHIERGSYNEQFFGPGTRLTVL.